This TCR beta chain was identified during a study of blood T cell repertoires in COVID-19. Study as a whole: Sites in the United States, Italy and Spain provided acute and convalescent COVID-19 samples. In each case, the material was cDNA or gDNA derived from T cells, B-cell-depleted T cells, or PBMCs.

This CDR3 is built from 15 residues. The V gene lost 2 bases and the J gene lost 2 bases, with 11 bases spanning the gap. CDR1 is SGHDN and CDR2 is FVKESK in the germline V gene. The authors' processing: Quantification of nucleated cells was approximated via reference gene primer amplification. Sequenced by immunoSEQ multiplex PCR; TCRdb stores in-frame clones only, minus some. Clonal size and the V and J genes are those of that table, whereas D and trimming came from the DNA. This sample has approximately 97,000 clones, with 75% to 90% found just once. The receptor was isolated from an elderly man with acute or convalescent COVID-19. Material: peripheral blood. V usage is TRBV14 and J usage is TRBJ2-3; weak D call: TRBD1 (5 bases). CDR3 sequence: CASSQNGHPTDTQYF. The DNA of the CDR3 is TGTGCCAGCAGCCAAAACGGACACCCCACAGATACGCAGTATTTT. The full variable domain, its missing parts supplied by reference TRBV14 and TRBJ2-3, is EAGVTQFPSHSVIEKGQTVTLRCDPISGHDNLYWYRRVMGKEIKFLLHFVKESKQDESGMPNNRFLAERTGGTYSTLKVQPAELEDSGVYFCASSQNGHPTDTQYFGPGTRLTVL.